One sample yielded the 11 T cell receptor beta chains listed below, sequenced in a study of T cells in Graves' hyperthyroidism and ophthalmopathy. TCR beta CDR3 region amplification was performed from RNA transcripts. The HTBI primer set drove a first-round RT-PCR of the TCR CDR3. TCRdb re-called the multiplex PCR reads with MiXCR, one entry per CDR3 protein. The data contain 550,000 to 700,000 distinct CDR3 sequences, roughly 14% of them singletons. The material sequenced was blood. The source of these receptors is a woman in her forties with Graves' ophthalmopathy.

In the case of this clonotype: Germline and junction disagree at one end, which may indicate a read error. The chain has TRBV5-6 and TRBJ2-7, with TRBD1 identical over 8 bases. This CDR3 has 14 amino acids. CDR1 SGHDT and CDR2 YYEEEE come from the germline V gene. The CDR3 protein is CASGFGQGSYEQYF. In DNA, the CDR3 is TGTGCCAGCGGCTTCGGACAGGGTTCCTACGAGCAGTACTTC.

This clonotype was counted a few times. The rearrangement joins TRBV9 to TRBJ2-1; TRBD2 aligns across 11 bases. Germline values: CDR1 SGDLS, CDR2 YYNGEE. The CDR3 has 16 amino acids. The V segment lost 3 bases and the J segment 8 bases; nucleotides outside the gene matches: 10. This CDR3 reads CASSASTSGRRDEQFF. The CDR3 nucleotides read TGTGCCAGCAGCGCGAGTACTAGCGGGAGACGGGATGAGCAGTTCTTC.

This clonotype was picked up many times. The chain has TRBV11-2 and TRBJ2-7, with 7 bases identical to TRBD2. V lost 4 bases to trimming and J lost 2 bases; unmatched junction nucleotides: 14. The CDR3 runs to 17 residues. CDR1 is SGHAT, CDR2 FQNNGV, per germline. CDR3 sequence: CASSYPLLADNPYEQYF. As DNA, the CDR3 is TGTGCCAGCAGCTACCCCCTGCTAGCGGATAACCCCTACGAGCAGTACTTC.

V gene TRBV19 combines with J gene TRBJ1-1; D is undetermined. Germline V gives CDR1 LNHDA, CDR2 SQIVND (reference sequence). The V end was cut by 10 bases, the J end by 0 bases, with 12 bases between. The CDR3 is 13 residues long. The CDR3 here is CATQDTLNTEAFF. The CDR3 coding sequence is TGTGCCACCCAAGACACCTTGAACACTGAAGCTTTCTTT.

This clonotype has just a few counts. Here the CDR3 reads CASSVGKSNYGYTF. For the CDR3, the DNA is TGTGCCAGCAGCGTCGGGAAAAGCAACTATGGCTACACCTTC. The V gene is TRBV9, the J gene TRBJ1-2, with no clear D. The V end was cut by 2 bases, the J end by 2 bases, with 10 bases between. Germline V gene sequence: CDR1 SGDLS, CDR2 YYNGEE. The CDR3 is 14 amino acids. Full variable domain (missing parts from reference TRBV9 and TRBJ1-2): DSGVTQTPKHLITATGQRVTLRCSPRSGDLSVYWYQQSLDQGLQFLIQYYNGEERAKGNILERFSAQQFPDLHSELNLSSLELGDSALYFCASSVGKSNYGYTFGSGTRLTVV.

This clonotype was seen only a few times. This chain connects TRBV7-2 to TRBJ2-7; the match to TRBD1 covers 9 bases. Per germline, CDR1 SGHTA and CDR2 FQGNSA. Germline trimming cut 6 bases from V and 6 bases from J; bases unmatched to any gene: 12. The CDR3 consists of 15 residues. The CDR3 DNA reads TGTGCCAGCAGACCTGACAGGGGGGCAAGAAGCGAGCAGTACTTC. Amino acid sequence: CASRPDRGARSEQYF.

This clonotype was counted at least ten times. This rearrangement joins TRBV27 to TRBJ2-7, with D possibly TRBD1 on 6 matching bases. The CDR3 consists of 14 residues. The V end lost 6 bases, the J end lost 12 bases, and 24 bases lay between the germline ends. The germline CDR1 and CDR2 sequences are MNHEY and SMNVEV (reference sequence). As DNA, the CDR3 is TGTGCCAGCAGCCGACCGCCAGGGGAGACGGAACTGTACTTC. It yields the protein CASSRPPGETELYF.

This clonotype was seen repeatedly, ten times or more. This sequence joins TRBV15 and TRBJ1-6; TRBD1 aligns across 7 bases. J gave up 4 bases and V 2 bases, and 2 bases lay outside the gene matches. This CDR3 has 15 amino acids. Per germline, CDR1 LNHNV and CDR2 YYDKDF (reference sequence). CDR3 sequence: CATSRQGEYNSPLHF. The CDR3 DNA is TGTGCCACCAGCAGACAGGGGGAATATAATTCACCCCTCCACTTT.

This clonotype appeared many times. This chain uses TRBV27 with TRBJ2-7; 7 nucleotides agree with TRBD1. V was clipped by 6 bases and J by 3 bases; unmatched bases: 8. Germline CDR1 and CDR2: MNHEY and SMNVEV (reference sequence). This CDR3 is built from 14 residues. CDR3 DNA: TGTGCCAGCAGCCGACAGGGAAGTGGCTACGAGCAGTACTTC. Its translation is CASSRQGSGYEQYF.

This clonotype was observed at least ten times. The chain employs TRBV29-1 and TRBJ1-1, with TRBD1 as a possible D gene (6 bases). Per germline, CDR1 SQVTM and CDR2 ANQGSEA. The CDR3 has 15 amino acids. V was cut by 0 bases and J by 4 bases, with 15 bases left in between. CDR3 in amino acids: CSVEDPTTGITEAFF. The CDR3, as DNA: TGCAGCGTTGAAGACCCTACGACAGGTATCACTGAAGCTTTCTTT. Together with reference TRBV29-1 and TRBJ1-1, the CDR3 gives the full variable domain: SAVISQKPSRDICQRGTSLTIQCQVDSQVTMMFWYRQQPGQSLTLIATANQGSEATYESGFVIDKFPISRPNLTFSTLTVSNMSPEDSSIYLCSVEDPTTGITEAFFGQGTRLTVV.

The rearrangement uses TRBV6-1 and TRBJ1-5; D is unresolved. Germline V lookup: CDR1 MNHNS, CDR2 SASEGT. The CDR3 contains 15 residues. V was shortened by 2 bases and J by 0 bases, with 8 bases between the two germline ends. The CDR3 protein is CASSERALSNQPQHF. The DNA for the CDR3 is TGTGCCAGCAGTGAAAGAGCTCTTAGCAATCAGCCCCAGCATTTT.